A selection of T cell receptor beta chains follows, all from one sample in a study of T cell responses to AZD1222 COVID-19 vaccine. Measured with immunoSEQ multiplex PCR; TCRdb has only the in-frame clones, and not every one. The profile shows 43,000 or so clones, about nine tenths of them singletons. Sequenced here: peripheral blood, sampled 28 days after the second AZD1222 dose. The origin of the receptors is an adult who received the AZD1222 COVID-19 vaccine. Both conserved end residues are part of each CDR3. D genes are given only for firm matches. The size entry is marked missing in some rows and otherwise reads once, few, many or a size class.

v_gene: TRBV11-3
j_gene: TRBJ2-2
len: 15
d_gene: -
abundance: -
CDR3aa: CASSLGLGWSGELFF
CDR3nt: TGTGCCAGCAGCTTAGGGTTAGGTTGGTCCGGGGAGCTGTTTTTT

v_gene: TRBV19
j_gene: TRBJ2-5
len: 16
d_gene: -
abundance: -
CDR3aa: CASSAGGPRAAETQYF
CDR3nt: TGTGCCAGTAGTGCCGGGGGGCCCCGTGCCGCGGAGACCCAGTACTTC

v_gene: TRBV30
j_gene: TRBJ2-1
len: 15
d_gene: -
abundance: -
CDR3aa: CAWGPLGNSYNEQFF
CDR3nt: TGTGCCTGGGGACCCCTCGGTAATTCCTACAATGAGCAGTTCTTC

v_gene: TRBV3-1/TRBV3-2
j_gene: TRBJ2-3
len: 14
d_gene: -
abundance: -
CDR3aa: CASSQAGGTDTQYF
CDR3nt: TGTGCCAGCAGCCAAGCGGGGGGCACAGATACGCAGTATTTT

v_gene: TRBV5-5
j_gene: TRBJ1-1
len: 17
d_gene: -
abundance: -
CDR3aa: CASSLTAVRQQNTEAFF
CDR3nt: TGTGCCAGCAGCCTGACGGCTGTTCGACAGCAGAACACTGAAGCTTTCTTT

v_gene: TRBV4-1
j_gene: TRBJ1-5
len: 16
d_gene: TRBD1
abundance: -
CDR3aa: CASSPVGQGESQPQHF
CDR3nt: TGCGCCAGCAGCCCGGTGGGACAGGGGGAATCTCAGCCCCAGCATTTT

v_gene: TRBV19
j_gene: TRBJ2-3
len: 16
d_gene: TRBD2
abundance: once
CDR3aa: CASSIRSSGGTDTQYF
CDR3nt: TGTGCCAGTAGTATTCGATCTAGCGGGGGCACAGATACGCAGTATTTT

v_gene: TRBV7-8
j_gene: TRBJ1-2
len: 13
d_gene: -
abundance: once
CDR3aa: CASSLAPRGDYTF
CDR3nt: TGTGCCAGCAGCTTGGCACCCAGGGGTGACTACACCTTC

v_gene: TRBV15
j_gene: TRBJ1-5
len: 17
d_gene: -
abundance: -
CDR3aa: CATSRDRGGAGNQPQHF
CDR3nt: TGTGCCACCAGCAGAGATCGTGGAGGCGCGGGCAATCAGCCCCAGCATTTT

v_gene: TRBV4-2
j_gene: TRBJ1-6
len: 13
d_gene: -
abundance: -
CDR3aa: CASSPRLGSPLHF
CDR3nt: TGTGCCAGCAGCCCCAGACTGGGTTCACCCCTCCACTTT

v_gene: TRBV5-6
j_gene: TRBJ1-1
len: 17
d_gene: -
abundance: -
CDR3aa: CASSLEGRVIFPTEAFF
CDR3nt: TGTGCCAGCAGCTTGGAGGGCAGGGTTATATTTCCCACTGAAGCTTTCTTT

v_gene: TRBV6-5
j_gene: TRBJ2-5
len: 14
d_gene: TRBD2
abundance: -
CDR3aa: CASSVKRDSGTQYF
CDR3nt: TGTGCCAGCAGCGTCAAGCGGGACTCTGGGACCCAGTACTTC

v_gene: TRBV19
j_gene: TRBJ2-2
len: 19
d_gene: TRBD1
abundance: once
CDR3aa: CASSTFRDRGGGATGELFF
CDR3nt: TGTGCCAGTAGTACCTTCCGGGACAGGGGCGGCGGGGCCACCGGGGAGCTGTTTTTT

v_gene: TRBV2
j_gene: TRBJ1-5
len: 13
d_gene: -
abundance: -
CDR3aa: CVSHGENNQPQHF
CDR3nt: TGTGTAAGCCATGGGGAGAACAATCAGCCCCAGCATTTT